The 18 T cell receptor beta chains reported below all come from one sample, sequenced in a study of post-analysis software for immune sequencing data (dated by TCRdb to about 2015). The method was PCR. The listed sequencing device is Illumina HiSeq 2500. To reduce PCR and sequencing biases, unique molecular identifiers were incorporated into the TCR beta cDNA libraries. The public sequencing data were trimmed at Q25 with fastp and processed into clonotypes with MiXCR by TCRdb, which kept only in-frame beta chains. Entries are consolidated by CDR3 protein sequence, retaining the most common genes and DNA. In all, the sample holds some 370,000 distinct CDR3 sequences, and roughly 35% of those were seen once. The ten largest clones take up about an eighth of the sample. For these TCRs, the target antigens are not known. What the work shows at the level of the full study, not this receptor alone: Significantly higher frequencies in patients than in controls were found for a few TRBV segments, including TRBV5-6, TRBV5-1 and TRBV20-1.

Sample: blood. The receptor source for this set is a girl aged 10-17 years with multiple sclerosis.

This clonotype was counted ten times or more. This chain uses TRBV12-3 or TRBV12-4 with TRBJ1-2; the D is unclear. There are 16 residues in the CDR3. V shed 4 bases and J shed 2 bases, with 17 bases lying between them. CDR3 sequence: CASSSSGRVKNYGYTF. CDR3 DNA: TGTGCCAGCAGTTCTTCCGGTCGGGTGAAGAACTATGGCTACACCTTC.

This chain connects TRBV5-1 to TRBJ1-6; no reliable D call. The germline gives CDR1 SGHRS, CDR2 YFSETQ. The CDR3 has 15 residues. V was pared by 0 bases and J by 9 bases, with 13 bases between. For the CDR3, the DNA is TGCGCCAGCAGCTTGGAGAACGAGGGATCTTCACCCCTCCACTTT. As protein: CASSLENEGSSPLHF.

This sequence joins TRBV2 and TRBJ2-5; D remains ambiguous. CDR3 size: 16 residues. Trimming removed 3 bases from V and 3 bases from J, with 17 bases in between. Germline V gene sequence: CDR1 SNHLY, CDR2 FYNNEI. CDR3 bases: TGTGCCAGCAGTGAGATCCCCGGGCAAAGGGAAGAGACCCAGTACTTC. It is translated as CASSEIPGQREETQYF.

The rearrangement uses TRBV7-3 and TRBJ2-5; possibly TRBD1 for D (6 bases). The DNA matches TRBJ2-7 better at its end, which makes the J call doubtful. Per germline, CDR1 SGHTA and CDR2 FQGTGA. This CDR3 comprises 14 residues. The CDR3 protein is CASSLMGAGYEQYF. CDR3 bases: TGTGCCAGCAGCTTAATGGGGGCAGGATACGAGCAGTACTTC.

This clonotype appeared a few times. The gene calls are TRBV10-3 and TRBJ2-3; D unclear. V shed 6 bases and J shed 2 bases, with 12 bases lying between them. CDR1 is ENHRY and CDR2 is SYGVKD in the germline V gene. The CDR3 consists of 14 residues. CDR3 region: CAIRTYADTDTQYF. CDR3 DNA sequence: TGTGCCATCAGGACCTACGCAGACACAGATACGCAGTATTTT.

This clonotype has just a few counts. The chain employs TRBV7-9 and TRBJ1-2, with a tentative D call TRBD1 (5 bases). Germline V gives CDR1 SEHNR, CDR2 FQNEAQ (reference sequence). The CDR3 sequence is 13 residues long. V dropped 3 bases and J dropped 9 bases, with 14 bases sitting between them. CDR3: CASSFTQGRSYTF. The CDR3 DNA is TGTGCCAGCAGCTTCACCCAGGGTAGAAGCTACACCTTC.

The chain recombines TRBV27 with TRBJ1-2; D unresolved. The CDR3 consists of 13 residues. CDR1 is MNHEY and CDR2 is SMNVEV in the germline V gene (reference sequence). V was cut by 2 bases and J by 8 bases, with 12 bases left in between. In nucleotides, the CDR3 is TGTGCCAGCAGTTTAATAGGGAAAGGGGGCTACACCTTC. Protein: CASSLIGKGGYTF.

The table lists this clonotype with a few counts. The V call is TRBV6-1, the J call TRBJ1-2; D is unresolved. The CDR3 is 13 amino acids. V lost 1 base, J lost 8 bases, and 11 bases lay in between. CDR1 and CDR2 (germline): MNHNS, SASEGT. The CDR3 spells CASSEDYGQGYTF. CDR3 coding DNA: TGTGCCAGCAGTGAAGACTACGGCCAGGGCTACACCTTC.

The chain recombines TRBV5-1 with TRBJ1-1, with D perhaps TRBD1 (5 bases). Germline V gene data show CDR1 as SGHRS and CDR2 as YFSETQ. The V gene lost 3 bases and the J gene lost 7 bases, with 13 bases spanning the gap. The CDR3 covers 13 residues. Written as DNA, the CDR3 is TGCGCCAGCAGCTCGTGGGGCGGGGTTGAAGCTTTCTTT. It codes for CASSSWGGVEAFF.

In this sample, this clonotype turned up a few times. CDR3 sequence reads: CSARNSYSNQPQHF. In nucleotides, the CDR3 is TGCAGTGCTAGAAACAGTTATAGCAATCAGCCCCAGCATTTT. The rearrangement uses TRBV20-1 and TRBJ1-5; D is unclear. The CDR3 extends over 14 amino acids. Trimming cost V 2 bases and J 0 bases, with 8 bases left between them. Germline CDR1 and CDR2: DFQATT and SNEGSKA (reference sequence).

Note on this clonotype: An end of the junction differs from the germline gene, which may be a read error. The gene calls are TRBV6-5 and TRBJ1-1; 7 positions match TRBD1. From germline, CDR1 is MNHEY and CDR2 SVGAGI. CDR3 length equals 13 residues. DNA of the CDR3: TGCGCCAGCACTATACAGGGGAGCACTGAAGCTTTCTTT. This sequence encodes CASTIQGSTEAFF.

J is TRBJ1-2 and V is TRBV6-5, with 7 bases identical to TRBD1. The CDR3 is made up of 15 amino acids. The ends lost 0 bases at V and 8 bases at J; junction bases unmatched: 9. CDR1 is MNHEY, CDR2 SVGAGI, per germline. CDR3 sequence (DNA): TGTGCCAGCAGTTACTCGATTAGAGGGGGCAGGGGCTACACCTTC. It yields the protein CASSYSIRGGRGYTF.

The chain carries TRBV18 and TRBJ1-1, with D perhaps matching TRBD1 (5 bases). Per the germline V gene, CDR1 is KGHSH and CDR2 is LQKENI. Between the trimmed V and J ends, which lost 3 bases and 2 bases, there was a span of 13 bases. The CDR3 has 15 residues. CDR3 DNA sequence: TGTGCCAGCTCACCGGGGCAGTCATCCAACACTGAAGCTTTCTTT. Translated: CASSPGQSSNTEAFF.

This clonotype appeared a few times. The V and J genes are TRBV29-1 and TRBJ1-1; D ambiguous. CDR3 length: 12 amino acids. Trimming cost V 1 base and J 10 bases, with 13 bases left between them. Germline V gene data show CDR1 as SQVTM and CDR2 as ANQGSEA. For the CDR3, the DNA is TGCAGCGTTGAAGGGACCTCCCGAGCAGCTTTCTTT. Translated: CSVEGTSRAAFF.

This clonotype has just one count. In DNA form, the CDR3 reads TGTGCCAGCAGCCCACCCGATTACCTAGCCAAAAACATTCAGTACTTC. This gives the protein CASSPPDYLAKNIQYF. The chain links TRBV12-3 or TRBV12-4 to TRBJ2-4; D is uncertain. Trimming stripped 6 bases from V and 0 bases from J, with 15 bases between. This CDR3 comprises 16 residues.

Here the CDR3 DNA reads TGTGCCAGCAGGGCAGGGGGCGCAGGGTCACCCCTCCACTTT. As protein: CASRAGGAGSPLHF. This chain connects TRBV7-2 to TRBJ1-6, with TRBD1 matching 8 bases. The length of the CDR3 is 14 residues. Per germline, CDR1 SGHTA and CDR2 FQGNSA. Trimming cost V 6 bases and J 10 bases; bases outside gene matches: 8.

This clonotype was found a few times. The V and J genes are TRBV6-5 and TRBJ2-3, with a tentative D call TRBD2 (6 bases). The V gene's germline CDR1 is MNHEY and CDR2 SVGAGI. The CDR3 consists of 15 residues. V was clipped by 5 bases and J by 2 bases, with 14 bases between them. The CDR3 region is CASSIQLASTDTQYF. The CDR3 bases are TGTGCCAGCAGTATTCAACTAGCTTCCACAGATACGCAGTATTTT.

CDR3 sequence reads: CASSPPQGRADTQYF. The DNA for the CDR3 is TGTGCCAGTAGCCCTCCCCAGGGGAGGGCAGATACGCAGTATTTT. V usage is TRBV2 and J usage is TRBJ2-3, with D possibly being TRBD2 (7 bases). The V and J ends lost 9 bases and 4 bases respectively, with 20 bases between them. CDR1 and CDR2 from the germline V gene are SNHLY and FYNNEI. This CDR3 region has 15 residues.